This is a list of T cell receptor beta chains from one sample in a study of T cell repertoires in aging, cancer and after chemotherapy. TCRdb re-called the multiplex PCR reads with MiXCR, one entry per CDR3 protein. The data show thousands of distinct CDR3 sequences, 28% seen once. Sequencing used blood. The source of these receptors is a human donor in good health. Both conserved end residues are part of each CDR3. The order of the fields is CDR3 length, V gene, CDR3 protein.

len: 19; v_gene: TRBV5-6; CDR3aa: CASSSFLAGGLTSTDTQYF
len: 14; v_gene: TRBV6-1; CDR3aa: CASSVYSLNTEAFF
len: 15; v_gene: TRBV6-2/TRBV6-3; CDR3aa: CASSYTGGQNTEAFF
len: 14; v_gene: TRBV19; CDR3aa: CASSNSDKYQPQHF
len: 17; v_gene: TRBV6-5; CDR3aa: CASSYRSGTGINEKLFF
len: 17; v_gene: TRBV12-3/TRBV12-4; CDR3aa: CASSFITGLSNTGELFF
len: 13; v_gene: TRBV6-6; CDR3aa: CASLQGFDQPQHF
len: 15; v_gene: TRBV10-3; CDR3aa: CAVSRQGTPNYGYTF
len: 15; v_gene: TRBV5-3; CDR3aa: CASSSGQGIAYGYTF
len: 13; v_gene: TRBV19; CDR3aa: CATSGTSQETQYF
len: 10; v_gene: TRBV6-4; CDR3aa: CARRGRAQHF
len: 13; v_gene: TRBV19; CDR3aa: CASERGSYYGYTF
len: 12; v_gene: TRBV12-3/TRBV12-4; CDR3aa: CASAPWSYEQYF
len: 14; v_gene: TRBV19; CDR3aa: CASSMGHTSYGYTF
len: 17; v_gene: TRBV5-6; CDR3aa: CASSLAGTGSENYGYTF
len: 11; v_gene: TRBV30; CDR3aa: CARQGHTEAFF
len: 16; v_gene: TRBV5-1; CDR3aa: CASSSGDRLANYGYTF
len: 16; v_gene: TRBV19; CDR3aa: CASSIRGDQGRTEAFF
len: 12; v_gene: TRBV13; CDR3aa: CASSFRGGEAFF
len: 15; v_gene: TRBV5-5; CDR3aa: CASSLMGAHNEKLFF
len: 17; v_gene: TRBV18; CDR3aa: CASSPDRTVIFDSPLHF
len: 14; v_gene: TRBV29-1; CDR3aa: CSVERGSSGNTIYF
len: 16; v_gene: TRBV19; CDR3aa: CASSPRWTGGNEKLFF
len: 13; v_gene: TRBV19; CDR3aa: CASSLNSNYGYTF
len: 15; v_gene: TRBV6-5; CDR3aa: CASSKRQGQLSPLHF
len: 13; v_gene: TRBV27; CDR3aa: CASSFSANYGYTF
len: 17; v_gene: TRBV6-5; CDR3aa: CASSYSRLAGRDNEQFF
len: 14; v_gene: TRBV7-6; CDR3aa: CASSLGQKNTEAFF
len: 16; v_gene: TRBV18; CDR3aa: CASSPGTSGGQNIQFF
len: 15; v_gene: TRBV29-1; CDR3aa: CSVEGTGFEQETQYF
len: 17; v_gene: TRBV6-5; CDR3aa: CASSELRTGPNTGELFF